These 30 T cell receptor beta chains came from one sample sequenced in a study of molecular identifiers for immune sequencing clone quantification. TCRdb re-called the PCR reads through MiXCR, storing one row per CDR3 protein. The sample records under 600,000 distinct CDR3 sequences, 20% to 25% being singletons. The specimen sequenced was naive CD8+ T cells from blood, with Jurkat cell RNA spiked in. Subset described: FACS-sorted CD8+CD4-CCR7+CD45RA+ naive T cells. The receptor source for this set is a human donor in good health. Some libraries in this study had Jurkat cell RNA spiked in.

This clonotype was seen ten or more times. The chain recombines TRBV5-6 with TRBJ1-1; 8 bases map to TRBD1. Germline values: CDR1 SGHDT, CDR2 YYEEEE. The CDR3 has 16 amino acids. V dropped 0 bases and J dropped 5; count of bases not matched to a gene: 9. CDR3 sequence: CASSLEWTGLGTEAFF. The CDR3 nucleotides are TGTGCCAGCAGCTTGGAATGGACAGGGTTGGGTACTGAAGCTTTCTTT.

CDR3 sequence reads: CASRRWDRDQETQYF. The CDR3 DNA is TGTGCCAGCAGACGTTGGGACAGAGACCAAGAGACCCAGTACTTC. The chain has TRBV11-1 and TRBJ2-5; 7 bases agree with TRBD1. Germline V CDR1 and CDR2: SGHAT, FQDESV (reference sequence). The trim removed 6 bases at V and 0 bases at J, leaving 7 bases unmatched. This CDR3 contains 15 residues.

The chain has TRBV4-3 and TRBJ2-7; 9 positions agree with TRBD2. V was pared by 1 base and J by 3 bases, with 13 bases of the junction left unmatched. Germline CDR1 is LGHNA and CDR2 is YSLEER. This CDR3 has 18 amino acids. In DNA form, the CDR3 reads TGCGCCAGCAGCCAAGGTTACTCTCCCCTAGCGGGGCTCTACGAGCAGTACTTC. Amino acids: CASSQGYSPLAGLYEQYF.

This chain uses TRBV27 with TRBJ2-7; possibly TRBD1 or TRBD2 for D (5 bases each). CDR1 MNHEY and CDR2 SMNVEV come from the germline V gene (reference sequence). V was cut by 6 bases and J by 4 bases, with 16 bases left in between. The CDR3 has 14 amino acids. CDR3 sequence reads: CASSPGSLGYEQYF. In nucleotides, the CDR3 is TGTGCCAGCAGCCCAGGGAGTTTAGGTTACGAGCAGTACTTC.

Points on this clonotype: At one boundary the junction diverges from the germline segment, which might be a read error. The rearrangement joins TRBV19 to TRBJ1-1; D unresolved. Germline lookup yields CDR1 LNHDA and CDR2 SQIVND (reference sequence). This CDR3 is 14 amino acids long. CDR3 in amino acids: CAGSYSTMNTEAFF. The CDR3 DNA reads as TGTGCCGGTAGTTACAGCACGATGAACACTGAAGCTTTCTTT.

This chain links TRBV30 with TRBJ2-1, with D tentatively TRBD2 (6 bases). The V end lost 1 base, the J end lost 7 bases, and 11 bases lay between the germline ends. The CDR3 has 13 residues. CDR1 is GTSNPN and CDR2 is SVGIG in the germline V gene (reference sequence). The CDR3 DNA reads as TGTGCCTGGAGTGCCACGGGGGAGAATGAGCAGTTCTTC. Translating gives CAWSATGENEQFF.

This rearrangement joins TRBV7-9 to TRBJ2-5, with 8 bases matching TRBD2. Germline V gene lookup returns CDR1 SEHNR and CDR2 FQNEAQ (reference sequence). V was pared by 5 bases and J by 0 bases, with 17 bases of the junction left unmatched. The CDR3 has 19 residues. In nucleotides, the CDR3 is TGTGCCAGCAGCCCGCCCTTGGGTGCGGGGGGACCCTACCAAGAGACCCAGTACTTC. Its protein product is CASSPPLGAGGPYQETQYF.

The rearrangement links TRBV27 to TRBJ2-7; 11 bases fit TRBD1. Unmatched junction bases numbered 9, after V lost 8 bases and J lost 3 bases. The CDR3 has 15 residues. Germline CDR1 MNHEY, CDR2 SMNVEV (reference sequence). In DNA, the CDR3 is TGTGCCAGCCGTTCCGGGACAGGGGGGCTCTACGAGCAGTACTTC. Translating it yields CASRSGTGGLYEQYF.

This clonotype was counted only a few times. The CDR3 DNA reads TGCAGTGCTAGACAGGTCTATGGCTACACCTTC. Translated, it gives CSARQVYGYTF. This chain connects TRBV20-1 to TRBJ1-2; unclear D gene. Trimming removed 2 bases at V and 4 bases at J, with 5 bases between. The CDR3 is 11 amino acids. Germline CDR1 and CDR2: DFQATT and SNEGSKA (reference sequence).

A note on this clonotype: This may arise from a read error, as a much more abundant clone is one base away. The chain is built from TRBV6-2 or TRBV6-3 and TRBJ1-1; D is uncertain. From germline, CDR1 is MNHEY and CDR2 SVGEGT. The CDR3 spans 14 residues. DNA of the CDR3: TGTGCCAGCAGTTACGACGAGGGCAACACTGATGCTTTCTTT. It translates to CASSYDEGNTDAFF.

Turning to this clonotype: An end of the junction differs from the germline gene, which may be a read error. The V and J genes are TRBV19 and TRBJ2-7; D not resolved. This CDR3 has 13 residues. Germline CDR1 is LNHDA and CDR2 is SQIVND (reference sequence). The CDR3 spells CACSILGVYEQYF. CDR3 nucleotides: TGTGCCTGTAGTATATTGGGCGTCTACGAGCAGTACTTC. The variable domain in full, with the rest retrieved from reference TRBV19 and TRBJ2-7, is DGGITQSPKYLFRKEGQNVTLSCEQNLNHDAMYWYRQDPGQGLRLIYYSQIVNDFQKGDIAEGYSVSREKKESFPLTVTSAQKNPTAFYLCACSILGVYEQYFGPGTRLTVT.

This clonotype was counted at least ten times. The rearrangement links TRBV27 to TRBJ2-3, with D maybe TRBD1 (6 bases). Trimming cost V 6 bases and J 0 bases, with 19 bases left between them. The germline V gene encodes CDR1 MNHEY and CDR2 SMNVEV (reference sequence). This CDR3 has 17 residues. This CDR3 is CASSPDTGSPSTDTQYF. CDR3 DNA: TGTGCCAGCAGCCCTGACACAGGGTCCCCTAGCACAGATACGCAGTATTTT.

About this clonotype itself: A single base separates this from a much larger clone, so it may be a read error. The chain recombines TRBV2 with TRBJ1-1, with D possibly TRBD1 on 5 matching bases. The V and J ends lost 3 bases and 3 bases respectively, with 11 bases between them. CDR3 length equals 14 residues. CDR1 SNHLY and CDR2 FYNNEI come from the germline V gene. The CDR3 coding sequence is TGTGCCAGCAGTGACTCTGGGGCAGACACTGAAGCTTTCTTT. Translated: CASSDSGADTEAFF.

CDR3 in DNA: TGCGCCAGCAGTCAAGCCGGGTCGGTAGATGGCTACACCTTC. This translates into CASSQAGSVDGYTF. The V and J genes are TRBV23-1 and TRBJ1-2; no definite D call. TRBV23-1 is sorted into the ORF group, with uncertain function. The V and J ends lost 2 bases and 6 bases respectively, with 13 bases between them. This CDR3 region has 14 residues.

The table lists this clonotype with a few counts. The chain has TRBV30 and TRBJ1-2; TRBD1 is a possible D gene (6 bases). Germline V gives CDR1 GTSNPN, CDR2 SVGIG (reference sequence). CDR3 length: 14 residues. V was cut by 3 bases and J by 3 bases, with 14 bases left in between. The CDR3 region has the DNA TGTGCCTGGAGCGAACAGGGAATTTACTATGGCTACACCTTC. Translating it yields CAWSEQGIYYGYTF.

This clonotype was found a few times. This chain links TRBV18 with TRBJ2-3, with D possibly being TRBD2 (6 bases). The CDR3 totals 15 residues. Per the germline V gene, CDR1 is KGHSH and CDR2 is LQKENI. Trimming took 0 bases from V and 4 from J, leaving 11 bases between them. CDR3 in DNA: TGTGCCAGCTCACCACCGAGTCCGGGGGCAGATACGCAGTATTTT. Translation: CASSPPSPGADTQYF.

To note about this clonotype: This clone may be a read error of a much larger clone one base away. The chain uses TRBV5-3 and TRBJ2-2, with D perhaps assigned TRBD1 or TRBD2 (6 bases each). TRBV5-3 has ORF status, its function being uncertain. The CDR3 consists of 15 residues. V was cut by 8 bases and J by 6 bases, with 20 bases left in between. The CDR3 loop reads CASSPAAGEAGELFF. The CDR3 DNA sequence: TGTGCCAGCAGCCCCGCGGCAGGGGAGGCCGGGGAGCTGTTTTTT.

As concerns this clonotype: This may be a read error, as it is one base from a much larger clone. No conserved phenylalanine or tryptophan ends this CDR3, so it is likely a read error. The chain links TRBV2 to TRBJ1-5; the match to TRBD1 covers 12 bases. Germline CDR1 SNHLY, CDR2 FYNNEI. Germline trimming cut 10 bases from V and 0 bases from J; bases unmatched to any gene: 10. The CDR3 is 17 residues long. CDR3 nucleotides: TGTGCCACCCAGCGGGACAGGGGGCCGGGTAGCAATCAGCCCCAGCATCTT. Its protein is CATQRDRGPGSNQPQHL.

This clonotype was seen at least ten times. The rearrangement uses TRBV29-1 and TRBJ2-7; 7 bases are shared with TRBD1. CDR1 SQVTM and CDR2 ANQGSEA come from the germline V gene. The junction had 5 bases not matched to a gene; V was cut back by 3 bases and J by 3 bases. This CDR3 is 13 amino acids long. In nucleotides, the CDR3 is TGCAGCGTTGAGGGTCAGGGGGTCTACGAGCAGTACTTC. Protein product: CSVEGQGVYEQYF.

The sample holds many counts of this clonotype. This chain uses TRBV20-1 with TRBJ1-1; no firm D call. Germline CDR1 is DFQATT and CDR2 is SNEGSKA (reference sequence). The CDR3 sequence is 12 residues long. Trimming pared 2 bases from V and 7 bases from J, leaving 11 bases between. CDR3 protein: CSARTGWSEAFF. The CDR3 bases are TGCAGTGCTAGAACGGGTTGGAGTGAAGCTTTCTTT.

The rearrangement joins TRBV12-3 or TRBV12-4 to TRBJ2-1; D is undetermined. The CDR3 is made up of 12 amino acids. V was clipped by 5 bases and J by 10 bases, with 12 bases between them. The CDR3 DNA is TGTGCCAGCAGTAAGATCCTGAAAGAGCAGTTCTTC. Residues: CASSKILKEQFF.

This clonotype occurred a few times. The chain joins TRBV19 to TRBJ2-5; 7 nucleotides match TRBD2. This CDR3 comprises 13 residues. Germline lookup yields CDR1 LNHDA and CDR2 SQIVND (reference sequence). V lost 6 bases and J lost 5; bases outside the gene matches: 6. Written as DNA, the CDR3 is TGTGCCAGTAGACGACGGGGGGACGAGACCCAGTACTTC. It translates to CASRRRGDETQYF.

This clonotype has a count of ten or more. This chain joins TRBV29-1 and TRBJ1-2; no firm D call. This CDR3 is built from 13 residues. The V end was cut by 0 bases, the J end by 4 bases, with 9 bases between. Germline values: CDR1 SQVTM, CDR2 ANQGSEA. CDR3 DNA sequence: TGCAGCGTTGAAGATCTAACAGCCTATGGCTACACCTTC. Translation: CSVEDLTAYGYTF.

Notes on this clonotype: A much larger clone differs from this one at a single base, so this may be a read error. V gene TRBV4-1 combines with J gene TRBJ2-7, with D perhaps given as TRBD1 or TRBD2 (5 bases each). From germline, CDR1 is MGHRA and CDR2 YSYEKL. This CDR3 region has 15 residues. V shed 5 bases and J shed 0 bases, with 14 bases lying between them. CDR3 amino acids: CASSYDGTSSYEQYF. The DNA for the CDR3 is TGCGCCAGCAGCTACGACGGGACCAGCTCCTACGAGCAGTACTTC.

In nucleotides, the CDR3 is TGCGCCAGCAGTTACGGGACAGGGGCCAGCGAGCAGTACTTC. It encodes CASSYGTGASEQYF. This rearrangement joins TRBV5-1 to TRBJ2-7; 10 bases are a match to TRBD1. The V segment lost 5 bases and the J segment 6 bases; nucleotides outside the gene matches: 8. Germline V lookup: CDR1 SGHRS, CDR2 YFSETQ. This CDR3 is 14 amino acids long.

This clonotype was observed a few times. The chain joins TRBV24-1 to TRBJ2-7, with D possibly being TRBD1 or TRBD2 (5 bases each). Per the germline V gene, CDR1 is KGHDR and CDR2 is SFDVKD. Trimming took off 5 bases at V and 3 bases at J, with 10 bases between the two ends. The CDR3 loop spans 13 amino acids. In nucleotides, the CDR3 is TGTGCCACCAGTGGATTGGGGGACTACGAGCAGTACTTC. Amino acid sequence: CATSGLGDYEQYF.

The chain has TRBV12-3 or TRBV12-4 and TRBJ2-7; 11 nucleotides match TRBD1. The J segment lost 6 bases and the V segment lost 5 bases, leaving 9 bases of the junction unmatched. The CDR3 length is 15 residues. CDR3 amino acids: CASSPQRTGGAEQYF. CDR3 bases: TGTGCCAGCAGTCCCCAGAGGACAGGGGGCGCCGAGCAGTACTTC.

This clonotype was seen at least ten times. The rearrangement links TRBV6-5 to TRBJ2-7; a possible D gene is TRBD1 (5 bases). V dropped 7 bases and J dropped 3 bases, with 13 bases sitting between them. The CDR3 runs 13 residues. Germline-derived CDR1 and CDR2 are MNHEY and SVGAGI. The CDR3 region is CASKPGFYYEQYF. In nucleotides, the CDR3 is TGTGCCAGCAAACCAGGGTTCTACTACGAGCAGTACTTC.

The CDR3 sequence is CASSLYREGYNSPLHF. For the CDR3, the DNA is TGTGCCAGCAGCCTATACAGGGAGGGATATAATTCACCCCTCCACTTT. V gene TRBV12-3 or TRBV12-4 combines with J gene TRBJ1-6; a weak D match, TRBD1 (6 bases). This CDR3 has 16 amino acids. V gave up 6 bases and J gave up 4 bases, with 16 bases separating them.

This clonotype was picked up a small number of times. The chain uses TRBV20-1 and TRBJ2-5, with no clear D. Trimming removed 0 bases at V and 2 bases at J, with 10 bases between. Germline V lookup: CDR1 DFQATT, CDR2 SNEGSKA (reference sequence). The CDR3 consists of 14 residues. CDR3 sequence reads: CSARDHWQQETQYF. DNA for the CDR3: TGCAGTGCTAGAGATCATTGGCAGCAAGAGACCCAGTACTTC.